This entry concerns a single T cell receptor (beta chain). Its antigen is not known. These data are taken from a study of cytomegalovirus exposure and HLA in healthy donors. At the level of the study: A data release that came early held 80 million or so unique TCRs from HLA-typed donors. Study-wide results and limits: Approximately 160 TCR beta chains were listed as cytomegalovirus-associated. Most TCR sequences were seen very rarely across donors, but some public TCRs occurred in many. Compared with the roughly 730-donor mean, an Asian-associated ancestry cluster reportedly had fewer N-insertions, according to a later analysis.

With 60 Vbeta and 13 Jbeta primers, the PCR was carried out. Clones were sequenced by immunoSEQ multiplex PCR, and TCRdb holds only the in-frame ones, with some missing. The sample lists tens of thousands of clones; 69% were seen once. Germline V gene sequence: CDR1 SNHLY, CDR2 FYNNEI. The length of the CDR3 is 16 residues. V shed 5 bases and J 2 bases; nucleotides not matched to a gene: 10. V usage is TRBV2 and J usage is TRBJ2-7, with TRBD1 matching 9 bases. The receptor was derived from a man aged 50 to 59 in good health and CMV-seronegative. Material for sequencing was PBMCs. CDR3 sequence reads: CASSHLGQGKAYEQYF. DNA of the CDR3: TGTGCCAGCAGTCACCTTGGACAGGGGAAGGCCTACGAGCAGTACTTC.